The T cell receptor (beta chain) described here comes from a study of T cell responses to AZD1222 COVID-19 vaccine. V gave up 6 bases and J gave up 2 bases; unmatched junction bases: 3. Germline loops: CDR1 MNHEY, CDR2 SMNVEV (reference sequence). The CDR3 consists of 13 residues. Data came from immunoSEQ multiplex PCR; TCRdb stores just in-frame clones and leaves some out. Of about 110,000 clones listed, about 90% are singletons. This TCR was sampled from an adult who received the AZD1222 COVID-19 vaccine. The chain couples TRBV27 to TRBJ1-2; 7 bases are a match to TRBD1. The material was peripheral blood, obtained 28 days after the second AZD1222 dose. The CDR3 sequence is CASSQGQNYGYTF. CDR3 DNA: TGTGCCAGCAGCCAGGGACAGAACTATGGCTACACCTTC.